The 31 T cell receptor beta chains below were found in one sample sequenced in a study of identifying expanded T cells in peripheral blood. TCRdb's copy holds only in-frame clones and misses some; the assay was immunoSEQ multiplex PCR. The sample includes around 120,000 clones, 80% to 90% of them seen just once. Sequenced: blood. The receptors were gathered from a person aged 18-70 years in good health.

The J gene is TRBJ1-4, the V gene TRBV15; possible D gene TRBD1, 5 bases. The V end was cut by 1 base, the J end by 0 bases, with 12 bases between. The germline CDR1 and CDR2 sequences are LNHNV and YYDKDF (reference sequence). The CDR3 runs 17 residues. In nucleotides, the CDR3 is TGTGCCACCAGCAGAGTCCCGCCGACAGCAACTAATGAAAAACTGTTTTTT. It encodes CATSRVPPTATNEKLFF.

The V and J genes are TRBV7-9 and TRBJ2-6; weak D call: TRBD1 (5 bases). From germline, CDR1 is SEHNR and CDR2 FQNEAQ (reference sequence). V was trimmed by 2 bases and J by 0 bases, leaving 8 bases between them. This CDR3 contains 16 residues. CDR3 DNA: TGTGCCAGCAGCTTAATCAGGGTCTCTGGGGCCAACGTCCTGACTTTC. This gives the protein CASSLIRVSGANVLTF.

This clone was seen just once. The V and J genes are TRBV9 and TRBJ2-3; D tentatively reads TRBD1 or TRBD2 (5 bases each). The V and J ends lost 0 bases and 2 bases respectively, with 13 bases between them. Germline V gives CDR1 SGDLS, CDR2 YYNGEE. The CDR3 loop spans 16 amino acids. Here the CDR3 DNA reads TGTGCCAGCAGCGTAGGAATTACGGGGCTCACAGATACGCAGTATTTT. Amino acid sequence: CASSVGITGLTDTQYF.

J is TRBJ1-6 and V is TRBV27; D is unresolved. Germline V gene lookup returns CDR1 MNHEY and CDR2 SMNVEV (reference sequence). V dropped 5 bases and J dropped 7 bases, with 15 bases sitting between them. The CDR3 totals 15 residues. CDR3 nucleotide sequence: TGTGCCAGCAGTACCTGGACGGGAGGAAATTCACCCCTCCACTTT. It yields the protein CASSTWTGGNSPLHF.

The chain combines TRBV6-4 with TRBJ2-5; no definite D call. Trimming pared 6 bases from V and 5 bases from J, leaving 19 bases between. The CDR3 contains 15 residues. The germline V gene has CDR1 MRHNA and CDR2 SNTAGT. CDR3 sequence reads: CASSGRAPRVETQYF. CDR3 nucleotides: TGTGCCAGCAGCGGAAGGGCCCCGAGAGTGGAGACCCAGTACTTC.

The chain uses TRBV6-1 and TRBJ2-5; TRBD1 agrees at 8 bases. Germline CDR1 reads MNHNS; CDR2 reads SASEGT. V lost 8 bases and J lost 2; bases outside the gene matches: 10. CDR3 length equals 15 residues. The CDR3 DNA follows: TGTGCCAGCGGGGGACCGGGACAGGCACAAGAGACCCAGTACTTC. This codes for CASGGPGQAQETQYF.

This clone came up once. The gene calls are TRBV7-8 and TRBJ2-7; D unresolved. Trimming took 1 base from V and 1 from J, leaving 5 bases between them. The V gene's germline CDR1 is SGHVS and CDR2 FQNEAQ. The CDR3 is 13 amino acids. The CDR3 region is CASSLGPSYEQYF. The CDR3 nucleotides read TGTGCCAGCAGCTTAGGGCCGTCCTACGAGCAGTACTTC. The whole variable domain, remainder taken from reference TRBV7-8 and TRBJ2-7, is GAGVSQSPRYKVAKRGQDVALRCDPISGHVSLFWYQQALGQGPEFLTYFQNEAQLDKSGLPSDRFFAERPEGSVSTLKIQRTQQEDSAVYLCASSLGPSYEQYFGPGTRLTVT.

This clone occurred once. Other DNA sequences in the same sample also yield this CDR3. V and J are TRBV5-4 and TRBJ2-1; tentative D call: TRBD2 (7 bases). The CDR3 runs to 15 residues. V gave up 0 bases and J gave up 2 bases, with 9 bases separating them. Germline V CDR1 and CDR2: SGHNT, YYREEE (reference sequence). The DNA of the CDR3 is TGTGCCAGCAGCTTGGGGGGGGGCACCTACAATGAGCAGTTCTTC. Protein sequence: CASSLGGGTYNEQFF.

The chain employs TRBV7-7 and TRBJ2-7, with a possible D match to TRBD1 (7 bases). Germline CDR1 SSHAT, CDR2 FNYEAQ (reference sequence). V lost 1 base and J lost 2, with 21 bases in between. The CDR3 spans 18 residues. CDR3 sequence: CASSLDVRGDVSPYEQYF. The CDR3 DNA follows: TGTGCCAGCAGCTTAGATGTCAGGGGGGATGTGTCGCCCTACGAGCAGTACTTC.

CDR3 nucleotides: TGTGCCAGAGACCTCGACAGGACCCCAACCTACGAGCAGTACTTC. Encoded protein: CARDLDRTPTYEQYF. The gene calls are TRBV5-3 and TRBJ2-7; D may be TRBD1 (6 bases). TRBV5-3 is given ORF status, its function remaining uncertain. CDR3 size: 15 residues. Trimming took 7 bases from V and 2 from J, leaving 19 bases between them.

The J gene is TRBJ2-7, the V gene TRBV5-1, with 8 bases lining up with TRBD1. The ends lost 6 bases at V and 6 bases at J; junction bases unmatched: 11. From germline, CDR1 is SGHRS and CDR2 YFSETQ. This CDR3 spans 14 amino acids. The CDR3 loop reads CASTPADREGEQYF. The CDR3 DNA reads as TGCGCCAGCACCCCGGCGGACAGGGAAGGCGAGCAGTACTTC.

V and J are TRBV9 and TRBJ2-1; 14 positions match TRBD2. Germline V gene lookup returns CDR1 SGDLS and CDR2 YYNGEE. The ends lost 4 bases at V and 6 bases at J; junction bases unmatched: 9. This CDR3 contains 17 residues. The CDR3 DNA reads TGTGCCAGCAGCCCGCGGACTAGCGGGGGGCGTCGCAATGAGCAGTTCTTC. Protein: CASSPRTSGGRRNEQFF. Filled out from reference TRBV9 and TRBJ2-1, the complete variable domain reads DSGVTQTPKHLITATGQRVTLRCSPRSGDLSVYWYQQSLDQGLQFLIQYYNGEERAKGNILERFSAQQFPDLHSELNLSSLELGDSALYFCASSPRTSGGRRNEQFFGPGTRLTVL.

The rearrangement uses TRBV27 and TRBJ1-5, with D possibly matching TRBD1 (5 bases). This CDR3 comprises 15 residues. Germline V CDR1 and CDR2: MNHEY, SMNVEV (reference sequence). V lost 1 base to trimming and J lost 0 bases, with 7 bases between them. The CDR3 is CASSLWGDSNQPQHF. DNA of the CDR3: TGTGCCAGCAGTTTATGGGGGGATAGCAATCAGCCCCAGCATTTT.

The V call is TRBV7-8, the J call TRBJ1-1; maybe TRBD1 (6 bases). Germline V CDR1 and CDR2: SGHVS, FQNEAQ. This CDR3 has 14 amino acids. The ends were cut back, 5 bases at V and 3 bases at J, with 13 bases in the middle. CDR3 coding DNA: TGTGCCAGCAGCCGAGGGGGGGCATACACTGAAGCTTTCTTT. Its translation: CASSRGGAYTEAFF.

CDR3 amino acids: CASSVDRMNTEAFF. The CDR3 nucleotides read TGTGCCAGCAGCGTAGACCGTATGAACACTGAAGCTTTCTTT. This chain connects TRBV9 to TRBJ1-1; D call uncertain. The CDR3 has 14 amino acids. The V and J ends lost 0 bases and 0 bases respectively, with 6 bases between them. Looked up from germline, CDR1 is SGDLS and CDR2 is YYNGEE.

This clone was observed a handful of times. V gene TRBV2 combines with J gene TRBJ1-5, with D possibly TRBD1 on 5 matching bases. CDR3 length equals 14 residues. V lost 5 bases to trimming and J lost 2 bases, with 10 bases between them. From germline, CDR1 is SNHLY and CDR2 FYNNEI. The CDR3, as DNA: TGTGCCAGCAGTCTAGGGGAGGGCAATCAGCCCCAGCATTTT. The encoded protein is CASSLGEGNQPQHF. The full variable domain, with the rest looked up from reference TRBV2 and TRBJ1-5, is EPEVTQTPSHQVTQMGQEVILRCVPISNHLYFYWYRQILGQKVEFLVSFYNNEISEKSEIFDDQFSVERPDGSNFTLKIRSTKLEDSAMYFCASSLGEGNQPQHFGDGTRLSIL.

The chain has TRBV18 and TRBJ1-1; D ambiguous. Per the germline V gene, CDR1 is KGHSH and CDR2 is LQKENI. V shed 2 bases and J shed 4 bases, with 14 bases lying between them. The CDR3 is 15 amino acids. The CDR3 sequence is CASSPVSSGGTEAFF. For the CDR3, the DNA is TGTGCCAGCTCACCAGTAAGCAGCGGTGGCACTGAAGCTTTCTTT. Supplemented by reference TRBV18 and TRBJ1-1, the full variable domain reads NAGVMQNPRHLVRRRGQEARLRCSPMKGHSHVYWYRQLPEEGLKFMVYLQKENIIDESGMPKERFSAEFPKEGPSILRIQQVVRGDSAAYFCASSPVSSGGTEAFFGQGTRLTVV.

The chain combines TRBV7-2 with TRBJ1-5; a possible D gene is TRBD1 (5 bases). Trimming removed 4 bases from V and 5 bases from J, with 12 bases in between. CDR3 length: 14 residues. CDR1 is SGHTA, CDR2 FQGNSA, per germline. The CDR3 loop is CASSSDGAYQPQHF. In DNA form, the CDR3 reads TGTGCCAGCAGCTCTGACGGGGCTTATCAGCCCCAGCATTTT. The full variable domain, with the rest looked up from reference TRBV7-2 and TRBJ1-5, is GAGVSQSPSNKVTEKGKDVELRCDPISGHTALYWYRQSLGQGLEFLIYFQGNSAPDKSGLPSDRFSAERTGGSVSTLTIQRTQQEDSAVYLCASSSDGAYQPQHFGDGTRLSIL.

The chain is built from TRBV19 and TRBJ1-4, with D tentatively TRBD1 (6 bases). Germline loops: CDR1 LNHDA, CDR2 SQIVND (reference sequence). Trimming pared 8 bases from V and 4 bases from J, leaving 23 bases between. The CDR3 covers 17 residues. The CDR3 loop reads CASQSDSRLANNEKLFF. The DNA for the CDR3 is TGTGCCAGTCAATCGGACAGTCGCCTCGCTAATAATGAAAAACTGTTTTTT.

V and J are TRBV28 and TRBJ1-2, with D possibly TRBD1 on 5 matching bases. Germline CDR1 reads MDHEN; CDR2 reads SYDVKM. The V gene lost 1 base and the J gene lost 8 bases, with 17 bases spanning the gap. The CDR3 runs to 15 residues. In DNA form, the CDR3 reads TGTGCCAGCAGTTTATCCGTCACGGGGCTCGGGGGCTACACCTTC. Residues: CASSLSVTGLGGYTF.

Details on this clone: This same CDR3 is encoded by further DNA sequences in the sample. The rearrangement links TRBV5-4 to TRBJ2-2; D might be TRBD1 or TRBD2, each matching 5 bases. This CDR3 spans 15 amino acids. Trimming removed 5 bases from V and 1 base from J, with 12 bases in between. Per germline, CDR1 SGHNT and CDR2 YYREEE (reference sequence). The CDR3 sequence: CASSSGTVNTGELFF. The CDR3 DNA sequence: TGTGCCAGCAGTTCAGGGACGGTGAACACCGGGGAGCTGTTTTTT. Full variable domain (outside the CDR3, taken from reference TRBV5-4 and TRBJ2-2): ETGVTQSPTHLIKTRGQQVTLRCSSQSGHNTVSWYQQALGQGPQFIFQYYREEENGRGNFPPRFSGLQFPNYSSELNVNALELDDSALYLCASSSGTVNTGELFFGEGSRLTVL.

The chain couples TRBV18 to TRBJ1-1; 10 positions match TRBD1. CDR3 length: 16 amino acids. J lost 2 bases, V lost 5 bases, and 8 bases had no gene match. The germline V gene encodes CDR1 KGHSH and CDR2 LQKENI. The CDR3 DNA sequence: TGTGCCAGCTCAGTCGGACAGGGGGGGAGAAACACTGAAGCTTTCTTT. Protein product: CASSVGQGGRNTEAFF.

This clone was seen just once. CDR3 loop: CATLMNTEAFF. For the CDR3, the DNA is TGTGCCACCTTAATGAACACTGAAGCTTTCTTT. The chain employs TRBV6-5 and TRBJ1-1, with unresolved D. The V gene lost 10 bases and the J gene lost 0 bases, with 6 bases spanning the gap. This CDR3 comprises 11 residues. The germline V gene encodes CDR1 MNHEY and CDR2 SVGAGI.

Concerning this clone itself: A read error may produce the germline difference seen at one junction end. The chain employs TRBV9 and TRBJ2-7; 9 nucleotides match TRBD1. The CDR3 covers 12 residues. Germline V CDR1 and CDR2: SGDLS, YYNGEE. The CDR3 nucleotides read TGTGCCAGCAGCTCCCGGGACAGGGCTTTGAACTTC. Encoded protein: CASSSRDRALNF.

This chain joins TRBV7-9 and TRBJ2-7; tentative D call: TRBD1 (6 bases). CDR1 and CDR2 (germline): SEHNR, FQNEAQ (reference sequence). The CDR3 totals 15 residues. V was trimmed by 6 bases and J by 5 bases, leaving 20 bases between them. This CDR3 reads CASSMDSTGSHEQYF. The CDR3 nucleotides read TGTGCCAGCAGTATGGACAGCACAGGGAGCCACGAGCAGTACTTC.

This chain's CDR3 is CASSIGGGLATAKRTDTQYF. The CDR3 nucleotides read TGTGCCAGTAGTATAGGTGGGGGGCTCGCTACTGCGAAGAGGACAGATACGCAGTATTTT. The genes are TRBV19 and TRBJ2-3; perhaps D is TRBD1 or TRBD2 (6 bases each). There are 20 residues in the CDR3. Looked up from germline, CDR1 is LNHDA and CDR2 is SQIVND (reference sequence). V lost 1 base, J lost 3 bases, and 26 bases lay in between.

This chain uses TRBV28 with TRBJ1-6, with TRBD1 identical over 9 bases. The length of the CDR3 is 14 residues. V lost 2 bases to trimming and J lost 7 bases; unmatched junction nucleotides: 0. Germline values: CDR1 MDHEN, CDR2 SYDVKM. CDR3 amino acids: CASSLTGGNSPLHF. CDR3 coding DNA: TGTGCCAGCAGTTTAACAGGGGGCAATTCACCCCTCCACTTT.

The chain joins TRBV19 to TRBJ2-5; the D gene is possibly TRBD1 (5 bases). This CDR3 contains 17 residues. CDR1 and CDR2 from the germline V gene are LNHDA and SQIVND (reference sequence). V dropped 3 bases and J dropped 0 bases, with 17 bases sitting between them. CDR3 sequence: CASSINGAAFYQETQYF. CDR3 bases: TGTGCCAGTAGTATTAATGGGGCCGCATTTTACCAAGAGACCCAGTACTTC.

The gene calls are TRBV7-9 and TRBJ2-5; tentatively, D is TRBD1 (6 bases). Trimming took off 6 bases at V and 4 bases at J, with 15 bases between the two ends. CDR1 and CDR2 from the germline V gene are SEHNR and FQNEAQ (reference sequence). There are 14 residues in the CDR3. The CDR3 region is CASRGTGLGETQYF. The DNA for the CDR3 is TGTGCCAGCAGGGGAACAGGGCTGGGAGAGACCCAGTACTTC.

This sequence joins TRBV9 and TRBJ2-1; the match to TRBD2 covers 10 bases. The CDR3 has 16 residues. The germline V gene has CDR1 SGDLS and CDR2 YYNGEE. V shed 3 bases and J 1 base; nucleotides not matched to a gene: 4. CDR3 region: CASSGIAGGSYNEQFF. CDR3 coding DNA: TGTGCCAGCAGCGGTATAGCGGGGGGATCCTACAATGAGCAGTTCTTC.

V and J are TRBV11-2 and TRBJ2-7; D call uncertain. CDR1 is SGHAT and CDR2 is FQNNGV in the germline V gene. The V end lost 2 bases, the J end lost 3 bases, and 14 bases lay between the germline ends. The length of the CDR3 is 15 residues. The CDR3, as DNA: TGTGCCAGCAGCTTATACCAGGCAGCCAACTACGAGCAGTACTTC. Translated: CASSLYQAANYEQYF.